The present T cell receptor (beta chain) was sequenced within a study of T-cell memory formation after mild COVID-19. A single record per CDR3 protein comes from TCRdb applying MiXCR to the 5' RACE reads. The sample includes approximately 240,000 distinct CDR3 sequences, roughly 17% of them seen just once. Of note for this clonotype: Antigen specificity is unknown.

Study results and caveats: Memory cells collected pre-infection included some clones that later responded, suggesting cross-reactive memory joined. CD4/CD8 balance characterized clones contracting day 15 to 85, and CD4+ skew characterized later expanders.

Sequencing was performed on PBMCs or a T cell subset sorted from them (not recorded which). The source of this sequence is a man aged 18-30 years who had mild COVID-19 (a few samples of this study predate the infection). Cell type and time point are not known.

In DNA, the CDR3 is TGTGCCTGGAGTGTATCAGGGAATGAACATGAGCAGTTCTTC. It is translated as CAWSVSGNEHEQFF. The chain uses TRBV30 and TRBJ2-1; a weak D match, TRBD1 (5 bases). V was shortened by 0 bases and J by 8 bases, with 14 bases between the two germline ends. This CDR3 has 14 residues. Per the germline V gene, CDR1 is GTSNPN and CDR2 is SVGIG (reference sequence). Full variable domain (rest looked up from reference TRBV30 and TRBJ2-1): SQTIHQWPATLVQPVGSPLSLECTVEGTSNPNLYWYRQAAGRGLQLLFYSVGIGQISSEVPQNLSASRPQDRQFILSSKKLLLSDSGFYLCAWSVSGNEHEQFFGPGTRLTVL.